These 19 T cell receptor beta chains were all obtained from the same sample, sequenced in a study of cytomegalovirus exposure and HLA in healthy donors. The table came from immunoSEQ multiplex PCR; TCRdb's copy has only in-frame clones and leaves some out. The sample holds about 110,000 clones, under 85% seen once. The specimen was PBMCs. These receptor sequences come from a woman under 30 in good health and CMV-seronegative.

This chain uses TRBV4-1 with TRBJ1-5; 10 nucleotides align to TRBD1. The CDR3 covers 16 residues. Losses at the gene ends were 1 base for V and 5 bases for J; bases not matched to a gene: 5. Germline lookup yields CDR1 MGHRA and CDR2 YSYEKL. The CDR3: CASSQVSGTGDQPQHF. The DNA for the CDR3 is TGCGCCAGCAGCCAAGTTTCCGGGACAGGGGATCAGCCCCAGCATTTT.

The gene calls are TRBV30 and TRBJ2-1; 12 bases agree with TRBD2. V shed 4 bases, J shed 1 base, and the junction held 2 bases outside the gene matches. Germline CDR1 is GTSNPN and CDR2 is SVGIG (reference sequence). CDR3 length: 15 amino acids. CDR3 sequence: CAWTSGGASYNEQFF. CDR3 nucleotide sequence: TGTGCCTGGACTAGCGGGGGGGCTTCCTACAATGAGCAGTTCTTC.

The chain links TRBV19 to TRBJ1-4; possibly TRBD1 for D (6 bases). Trimming stripped 6 bases from V and 8 bases from J, with 22 bases between. This CDR3 contains 16 residues. Per germline, CDR1 LNHDA and CDR2 SQIVND (reference sequence). The CDR3 DNA is TGTGCCAGTAGCCGAACTCACAGGGTTCCGTCCGAAAAACTGTTTTTT. Translation gives CASSRTHRVPSEKLFF.

This clone appeared once. V usage is TRBV18 and J usage is TRBJ1-2; 8 bases fit TRBD1. The trim removed 3 bases at V and 5 bases at J, leaving 8 bases unmatched. Germline loops: CDR1 KGHSH, CDR2 LQKENI. This CDR3 is 15 amino acids long. In DNA form, the CDR3 reads TGTGCCAGCTCACCCCCGCGACAGGGGCGGTATGGCTACACCTTC. It encodes CASSPPRQGRYGYTF.

The table lists this clone with a few counts. This chain uses TRBV4-1 with TRBJ1-5; D is ambiguous. Trimming took off 4 bases at V and 6 bases at J, with 16 bases between the two ends. This CDR3 comprises 15 residues. Germline V gene sequence: CDR1 MGHRA, CDR2 YSYEKL. Written as DNA, the CDR3 is TGCGCCAGCAGCCCGGTTGGACTGCTGGGTCAGCCCCAGCATTTT. It yields the protein CASSPVGLLGQPQHF.

This clone occurred a few times. This CDR3 reads CASSLEGGRAIAQPQHF. For the CDR3, the DNA is TGTGCCAGCAGTTTAGAGGGCGGGCGGGCTATTGCTCAGCCCCAGCATTTT. This chain uses TRBV28 with TRBJ1-5; D is undetermined. Trimming pared 2 bases from V and 6 bases from J, leaving 20 bases between. The germline CDR1 and CDR2 sequences are MDHEN and SYDVKM. This CDR3 is built from 17 residues.

This clone has only one observation. The gene calls are TRBV6-4 and TRBJ1-2, with 9 bases aligning to TRBD1. The V and J ends lost 6 bases and 7 bases, in that order; junction bases with no gene match: 9. The CDR3 totals 14 residues. Germline V CDR1 and CDR2: MRHNA, SNTAGT. The CDR3 region is CASSDGQGSGGYTF. The DNA of the CDR3 is TGTGCCAGCAGCGATGGACAGGGGAGCGGTGGCTACACCTTC.

The chain has TRBV6-5 and TRBJ1-1; TRBD1 matches at 9 bases. This CDR3 comprises 14 residues. Germline trimming cut 6 bases from V and 3 bases from J; bases unmatched to any gene: 5. CDR1 and CDR2 from the germline V gene are MNHEY and SVGAGI. In DNA, the CDR3 is TGTGCCAGCAGATACCGGGACAGGGACACTGAAGCTTTCTTT. It encodes CASRYRDRDTEAFF.

The gene calls are TRBV7-9 and TRBJ2-1; 8 positions agree with TRBD1. This CDR3 region has 15 residues. Germline CDR1 and CDR2: SEHNR and FQNEAQ (reference sequence). After removal of 5 bases from V and 3 bases from J, the junction contained 6 bases not matched to a gene. The CDR3: CASSAGQGLYNEQFF. The CDR3 nucleotides read TGTGCCAGCAGCGCCGGACAGGGTCTCTACAATGAGCAGTTCTTC.

This clone came up a few times. The J gene is TRBJ1-5, the V gene TRBV5-1; D remains unclear. Trimming cost V 0 bases and J 5 bases, with 12 bases left between them. Per the germline V gene, CDR1 is SGHRS and CDR2 is YFSETQ. This CDR3 comprises 15 residues. CDR3 sequence: CASSLDAGKDQPQHF. CDR3 in DNA: TGCGCCAGCAGCTTGGATGCCGGGAAAGATCAGCCCCAGCATTTT.

The CDR3, as DNA: TGTGCCAGCTCCCAGGGACAGCCATGGGGGGATAATTCACCCCTCCACTTT. It yields the protein CASSQGQPWGDNSPLHF. The chain is built from TRBV18 and TRBJ1-6, with 7 bases matching TRBD1. The V and J ends lost 6 bases and 5 bases, in that order; junction bases with no gene match: 13. The CDR3 runs to 17 residues. Germline CDR1 and CDR2: KGHSH and LQKENI.

The CDR3 coding sequence is TGTGCCAGCAGTGTTAGGACAGGGGACTATGGCTACACCTTC. This codes for CASSVRTGDYGYTF. This sequence joins TRBV27 and TRBJ1-2; 9 bases are shared with TRBD1. This CDR3 contains 14 residues. Germline CDR1 and CDR2: MNHEY and SMNVEV (reference sequence). After removal of 5 bases from V and 3 bases from J, the junction contained 4 bases not matched to a gene.

This chain links TRBV6-5 with TRBJ2-3, with 7 bases aligning to TRBD2. After removal of 5 bases from V and 6 bases from J, the junction contained 2 bases not matched to a gene. Germline CDR1 and CDR2: MNHEY and SVGAGI. This CDR3 contains 12 residues. The CDR3: CASSRRGDTQYF. CDR3 sequence (DNA): TGTGCCAGCAGTCGGCGGGGGGATACGCAGTATTTT.

V usage is TRBV15 and J usage is TRBJ1-2; TRBD1 is a possible D gene (6 bases). Germline CDR1 LNHNV, CDR2 YYDKDF (reference sequence). This CDR3 spans 16 amino acids. V was trimmed by 0 bases and J by 8 bases, leaving 19 bases between them. CDR3 coding DNA: TGTGCCACCAGCAGAGATGGTGTCGCGAGGGACAAAGGCTACACCTTC. Its protein product is CATSRDGVARDKGYTF.

This clone was recorded once. The chain recombines TRBV5-1 with TRBJ1-2; TRBD1 matches 8 bases. Germline values: CDR1 SGHRS, CDR2 YFSETQ. With 7 bases clipped from V and 0 bases from J, the junction kept 8 bases outside the gene matches. CDR3 size: 15 residues. The CDR3 loop is CASSLGQAANYGYTF. The DNA for the CDR3 is TGCGCCAGCTCCCTGGGACAGGCAGCTAACTATGGCTACACCTTC. The variable domain in full, completed from reference TRBV5-1 and TRBJ1-2, reads KAGVTQTPRYLIKTRGQQVTLSCSPISGHRSVSWYQQTPGQGLQFLFEYFSETQRNKGNFPGRFSGRQFSNSRSEMNVSTLELGDSALYLCASSLGQAANYGYTFGSGTRLTVV.

The V and J genes are TRBV6-1 and TRBJ1-5, with a tentative D call TRBD1 (6 bases). CDR1 MNHNS and CDR2 SASEGT come from the germline V gene. The CDR3 is 13 amino acids. Trimming removed 9 bases from V and 5 bases from J, with 14 bases in between. The CDR3 here is CASNIHRDQPQHF. For the CDR3, the DNA is TGTGCCAGTAACATCCACAGGGATCAGCCCCAGCATTTT.

The chain uses TRBV19 and TRBJ1-2; 10 bases map to TRBD1. The length of the CDR3 is 15 residues. Germline V gene sequence: CDR1 LNHDA, CDR2 SQIVND (reference sequence). V dropped 4 bases and J dropped 4; count of bases not matched to a gene: 6. CDR3 in DNA: TGTGCCAGTAGTACGGGACAGGGGTCCCTCTATGGCTACACCTTC. This sequence encodes CASSTGQGSLYGYTF.

The chain has TRBV4-1 and TRBJ2-1; the match to TRBD1 covers 8 bases. Germline V CDR1 and CDR2: MGHRA, YSYEKL. With V trimmed by 4 bases and J by 1 base, 6 bases remained unmatched. This CDR3 spans 16 amino acids. CDR3 loop: CASSPLGQDSYNEQFF. The CDR3 bases are TGCGCCAGCAGCCCCCTGGGACAGGATTCCTACAATGAGCAGTTCTTC.

This CDR3 reads CSGVGNEQFF. CDR3 DNA sequence: TGCAGTGGCGTCGGCAATGAGCAGTTCTTC. The chain recombines TRBV20-1 with TRBJ2-1; the D is unclear. The CDR3 is made up of 10 amino acids. V was trimmed by 7 bases and J by 6 bases, leaving 7 bases between them. Germline CDR1 DFQATT, CDR2 SNEGSKA (reference sequence).